Sequencing of this T cell receptor (beta chain) was carried out in a study of cytomegalovirus exposure and HLA in healthy donors. A note on this clone: Its antigen is undetermined.

Trimming shortened V by 3 bases and J by 2 bases, and 11 bases separated the two germline ends. This CDR3 has 14 amino acids. Per germline, CDR1 SGDLS and CDR2 YYNGEE. Whole-study results and caveats: Reports indicated that the classifier achieved high specificity and sensitivity in diagnosing cytomegalovirus status. Confirmation was obtained in vitro that a few CMV-associated chains are specific for CMV antigens.

The PCR was carried out with 60 Vbeta primers and 13 Jbeta primers. TCRdb keeps only in-frame clones here, not all; method: immunoSEQ multiplex PCR. Among some 120,000 clones listed, over 70% were seen once. J is TRBJ1-1 and V is TRBV9, with a tentative D call TRBD1 (6 bases). Sequencing was done on a sample of PBMCs. This TCR was sampled from a woman aged 45-59 years in good health and CMV-seronegative. Written as DNA, the CDR3 is TGTGCCAGCAGCGCACAGGGAAGAAACACTGAAGCTTTCTTT. Amino acids: CASSAQGRNTEAFF.